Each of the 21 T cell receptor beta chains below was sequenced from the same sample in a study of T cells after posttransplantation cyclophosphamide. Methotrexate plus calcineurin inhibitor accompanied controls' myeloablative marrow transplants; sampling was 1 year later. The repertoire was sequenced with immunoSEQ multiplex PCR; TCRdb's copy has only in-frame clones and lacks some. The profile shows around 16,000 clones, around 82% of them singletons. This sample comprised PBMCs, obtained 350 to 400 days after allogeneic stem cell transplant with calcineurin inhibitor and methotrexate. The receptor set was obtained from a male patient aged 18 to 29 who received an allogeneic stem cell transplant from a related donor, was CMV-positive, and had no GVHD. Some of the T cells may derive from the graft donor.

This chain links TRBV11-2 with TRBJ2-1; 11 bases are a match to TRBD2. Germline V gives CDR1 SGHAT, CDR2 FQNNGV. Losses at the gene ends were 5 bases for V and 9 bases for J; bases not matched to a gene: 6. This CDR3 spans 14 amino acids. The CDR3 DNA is TGTGCCAGCAGCGCGGGACTAGCGGTCAGTGAGCAGTTCTTC. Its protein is CASSAGLAVSEQFF.

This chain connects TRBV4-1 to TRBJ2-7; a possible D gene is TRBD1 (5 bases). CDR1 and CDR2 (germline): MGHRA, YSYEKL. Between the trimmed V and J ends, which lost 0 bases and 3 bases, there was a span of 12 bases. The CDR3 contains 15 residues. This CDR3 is CASSQDQGSYYEQYF. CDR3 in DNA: TGCGCCAGCAGCCAAGATCAGGGCAGCTACTACGAGCAGTACTTC.

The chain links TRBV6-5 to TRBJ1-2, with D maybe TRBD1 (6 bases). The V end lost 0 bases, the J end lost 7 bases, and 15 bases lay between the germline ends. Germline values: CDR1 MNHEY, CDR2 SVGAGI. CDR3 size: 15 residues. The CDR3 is CASSYSQGPVGGYTF. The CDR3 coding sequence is TGTGCCAGCAGTTACTCTCAGGGGCCGGTAGGTGGCTACACCTTC.

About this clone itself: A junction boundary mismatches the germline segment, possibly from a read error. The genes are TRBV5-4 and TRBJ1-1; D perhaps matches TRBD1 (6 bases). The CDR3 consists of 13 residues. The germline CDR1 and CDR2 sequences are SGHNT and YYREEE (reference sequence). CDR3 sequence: CASGLGANTEAFF. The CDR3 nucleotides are TGTGCCAGCGGCTTGGGGGCCAACACTGAAGCTTTCTTT.

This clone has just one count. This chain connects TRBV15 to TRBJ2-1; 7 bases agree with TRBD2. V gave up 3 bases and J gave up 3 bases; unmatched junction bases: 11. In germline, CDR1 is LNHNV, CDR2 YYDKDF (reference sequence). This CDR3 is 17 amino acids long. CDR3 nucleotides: TGTGCCACCAGCAGCCCCGGTACCGGGACTAACTACAATGAGCAGTTCTTC. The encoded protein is CATSSPGTGTNYNEQFF.

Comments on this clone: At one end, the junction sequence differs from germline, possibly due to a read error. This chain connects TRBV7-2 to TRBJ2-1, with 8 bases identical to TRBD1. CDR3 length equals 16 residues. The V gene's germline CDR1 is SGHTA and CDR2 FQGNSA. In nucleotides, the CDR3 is TGTGCCAGCAGCTTAGGATTATGGGACAGGTACAGTGAGCAGTTCTTC. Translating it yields CASSLGLWDRYSEQFF. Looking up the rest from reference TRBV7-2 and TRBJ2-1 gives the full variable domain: GAGVSQSPSNKVTEKGKDVELRCDPISGHTALYWYRQSLGQGLEFLIYFQGNSAPDKSGLPSDRFSAERTGGSVSTLTIQRTQQEDSAVYLCASSLGLWDRYSEQFFGPGTRLTVL.

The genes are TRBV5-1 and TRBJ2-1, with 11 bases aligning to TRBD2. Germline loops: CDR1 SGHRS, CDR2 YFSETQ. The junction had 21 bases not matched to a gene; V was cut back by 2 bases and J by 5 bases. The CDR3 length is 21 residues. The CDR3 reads CASSFDPRGMVAGGLNNEQFF. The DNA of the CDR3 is TGCGCCAGCAGCTTCGACCCAAGGGGGATGGTAGCGGGAGGGCTGAACAATGAGCAGTTCTTC.

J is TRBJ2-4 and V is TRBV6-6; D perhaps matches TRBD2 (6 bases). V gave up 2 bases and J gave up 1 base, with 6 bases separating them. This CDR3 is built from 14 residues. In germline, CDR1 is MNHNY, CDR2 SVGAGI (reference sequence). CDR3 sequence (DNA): TGTGCCAGCAGTTACGGAGGGGCCAAAAACATTCAGTACTTC. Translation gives CASSYGGAKNIQYF.

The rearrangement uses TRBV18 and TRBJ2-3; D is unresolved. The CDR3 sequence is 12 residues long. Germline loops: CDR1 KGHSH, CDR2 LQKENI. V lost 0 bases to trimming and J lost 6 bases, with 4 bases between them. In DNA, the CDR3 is TGTGCCAGCTCACCACCGTCGGATACGCAGTATTTT. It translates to CASSPPSDTQYF.

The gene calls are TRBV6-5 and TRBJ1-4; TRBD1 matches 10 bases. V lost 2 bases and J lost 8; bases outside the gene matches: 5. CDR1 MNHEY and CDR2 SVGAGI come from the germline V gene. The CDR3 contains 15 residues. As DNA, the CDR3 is TGTGCCAGCAGTTACGGGACAGGGGTAGGGGAAAAACTGTTTTTT. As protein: CASSYGTGVGEKLFF.

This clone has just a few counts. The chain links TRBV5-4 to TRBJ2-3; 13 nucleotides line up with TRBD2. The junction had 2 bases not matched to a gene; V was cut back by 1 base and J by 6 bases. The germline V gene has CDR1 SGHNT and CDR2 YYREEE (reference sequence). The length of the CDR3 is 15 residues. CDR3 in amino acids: CASSLMTSGRDTQYF. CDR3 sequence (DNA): TGTGCCAGCAGCTTGATGACTAGCGGGAGGGATACGCAGTATTTT. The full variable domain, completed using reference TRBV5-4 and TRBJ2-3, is ETGVTQSPTHLIKTRGQQVTLRCSSQSGHNTVSWYQQALGQGPQFIFQYYREEENGRGNFPPRFSGLQFPNYSSELNVNALELDDSALYLCASSLMTSGRDTQYFGPGTRLTVL.

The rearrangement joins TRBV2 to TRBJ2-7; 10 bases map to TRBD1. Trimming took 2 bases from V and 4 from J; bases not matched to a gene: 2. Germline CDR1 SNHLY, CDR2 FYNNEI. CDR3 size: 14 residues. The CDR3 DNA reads TGTGCCAGCAGTGAAAGGGACAGGGGATACGAGCAGTACTTC. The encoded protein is CASSERDRGYEQYF. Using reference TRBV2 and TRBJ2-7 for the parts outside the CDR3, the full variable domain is EPEVTQTPSHQVTQMGQEVILRCVPISNHLYFYWYRQILGQKVEFLVSFYNNEISEKSEIFDDQFSVERPDGSNFTLKIRSTKLEDSAMYFCASSERDRGYEQYFGPGTRLTVT.

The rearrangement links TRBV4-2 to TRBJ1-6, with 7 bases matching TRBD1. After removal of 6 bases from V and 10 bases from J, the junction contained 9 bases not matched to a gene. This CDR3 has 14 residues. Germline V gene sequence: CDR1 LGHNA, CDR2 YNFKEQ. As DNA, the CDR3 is TGTGCCAGCAGAATAGACAGGGAACCATCACCCCTCCACTTT. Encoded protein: CASRIDREPSPLHF.

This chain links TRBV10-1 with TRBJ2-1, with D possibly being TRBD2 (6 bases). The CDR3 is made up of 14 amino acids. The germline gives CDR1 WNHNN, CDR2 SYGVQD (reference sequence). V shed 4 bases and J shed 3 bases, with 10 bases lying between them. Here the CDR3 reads CASSGGMVYNEQFF. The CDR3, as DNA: TGCGCCAGCAGTGGCGGGATGGTCTACAATGAGCAGTTCTTC.

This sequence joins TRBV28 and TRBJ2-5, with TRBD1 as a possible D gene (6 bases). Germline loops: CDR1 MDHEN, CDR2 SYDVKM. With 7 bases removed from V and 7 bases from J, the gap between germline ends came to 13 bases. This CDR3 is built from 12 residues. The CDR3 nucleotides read TGTGCCAGCACAGGGGTCTCGGGGACCCAGTACTTC. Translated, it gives CASTGVSGTQYF.

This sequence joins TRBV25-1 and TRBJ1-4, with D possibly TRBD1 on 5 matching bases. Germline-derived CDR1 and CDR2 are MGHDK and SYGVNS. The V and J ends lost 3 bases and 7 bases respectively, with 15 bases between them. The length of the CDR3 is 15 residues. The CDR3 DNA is TGTGCCAGCAGTGACCCCACCCTCGGGGGTGAAAAACTGTTTTTT. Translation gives CASSDPTLGGEKLFF.

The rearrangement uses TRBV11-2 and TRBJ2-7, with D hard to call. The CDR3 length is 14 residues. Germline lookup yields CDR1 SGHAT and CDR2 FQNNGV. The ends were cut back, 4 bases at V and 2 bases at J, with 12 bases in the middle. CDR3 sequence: CASSSSRLPYEQYF. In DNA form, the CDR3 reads TGTGCCAGCAGCTCCTCCCGACTCCCCTACGAGCAGTACTTC.

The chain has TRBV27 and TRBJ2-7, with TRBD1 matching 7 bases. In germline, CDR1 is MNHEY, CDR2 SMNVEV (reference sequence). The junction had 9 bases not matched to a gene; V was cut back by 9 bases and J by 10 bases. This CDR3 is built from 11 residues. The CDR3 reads CASKDRVSQYF. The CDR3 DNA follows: TGTGCCAGTAAAGACAGGGTTAGCCAGTACTTC.

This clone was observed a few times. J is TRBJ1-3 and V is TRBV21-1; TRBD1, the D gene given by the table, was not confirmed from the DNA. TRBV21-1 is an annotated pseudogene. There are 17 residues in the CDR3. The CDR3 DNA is TGTGCCAGCAGCAAAGTTTGGGGCACCCACTCTGGAAACACCATATATTTT. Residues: CASSKVWGTHSGNTIYF.

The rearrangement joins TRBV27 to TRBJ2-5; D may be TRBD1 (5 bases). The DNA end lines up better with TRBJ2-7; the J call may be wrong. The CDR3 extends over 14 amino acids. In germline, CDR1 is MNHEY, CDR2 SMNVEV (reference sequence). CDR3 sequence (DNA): TGTGCCAGCAGTTTACTGACAGCCTTCTACGAGCAGTACTTC. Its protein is CASSLLTAFYEQYF.

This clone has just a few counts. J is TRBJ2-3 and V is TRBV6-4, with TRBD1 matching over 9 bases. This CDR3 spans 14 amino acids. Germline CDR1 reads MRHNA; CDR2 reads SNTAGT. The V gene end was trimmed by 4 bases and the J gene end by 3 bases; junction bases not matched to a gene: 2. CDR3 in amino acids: CASSGTGETDTQYF. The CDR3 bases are TGTGCCAGCAGTGGGACAGGGGAGACAGATACGCAGTATTTT.